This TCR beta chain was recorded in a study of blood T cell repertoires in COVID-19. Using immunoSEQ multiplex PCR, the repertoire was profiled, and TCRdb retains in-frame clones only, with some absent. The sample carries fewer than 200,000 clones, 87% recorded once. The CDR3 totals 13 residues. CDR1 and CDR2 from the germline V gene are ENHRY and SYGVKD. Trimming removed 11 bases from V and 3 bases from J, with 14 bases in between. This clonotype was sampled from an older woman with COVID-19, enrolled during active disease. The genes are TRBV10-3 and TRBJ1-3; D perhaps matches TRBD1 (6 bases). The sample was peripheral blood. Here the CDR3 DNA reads TGTGCCGCTGGGGGGGGCAGTGGAAACACCATATATTTT. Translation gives CAAGGGSGNTIYF.